The clone carrying this T cell receptor (beta chain) appeared a few times. The CDR3 runs 13 residues. Germline V gives CDR1 MNHEY, CDR2 SMNVEV (reference sequence). Trimming pared 2 bases from V and 3 bases from J, leaving 7 bases between. Sample-barcoded 5' priming and a J-beta primer mix drove a second PCR of roughly 7 to 11 cycles. From the 5' RACE reads, TCRdb called clonotypes with MiXCR, one entry per CDR3 protein. The sample carries approximately 800,000 distinct CDR3 sequences, around 50% recorded once. These data belong to a study of blood T cells in healthy people across ages. The draw of peripheral blood yielded approximately 10 milliliters from each donor.

Sequenced: blood. The rearrangement joins TRBV27 to TRBJ1-2, with D perhaps matching TRBD1 (5 bases). The sequence derives from a man aged 40-50 years in good health. The DNA for the CDR3 is TGTGCCAGCAGTTTACAGGGACACTATGGCTACACCTTC. Protein: CASSLQGHYGYTF.